This T cell receptor beta chain derives from a study of identical twins. MiXCR was run by TCRdb on the 5' RACE reads, yielding one entry per CDR3 protein. This table holds 600,000 to 700,000 distinct CDR3 sequences, 21% found once. Findings of the study overall: Researchers reported weaker excess twin sharing in beta out-of-frame sequences. Compared with models, monozygotic twins showed more out-of-frame TCR alpha sharing. Fewer insertions marked abundant cord blood beta clonotypes; young adult naive trended weakly, memory not at all.

This clonotype was seen only a few times. As yet, its antigen is unknown. The CDR3 covers 14 residues. CDR1 KGHDR and CDR2 SFDVKD come from the germline V gene. Unmatched junction bases numbered 10, after V lost 7 bases and J lost 5 bases. These data were likewise used in another study, on T cells expressing NK-cell markers. As that report states: Within several experiments, an anti-gamma-delta TCR antibody kept the sorting limited to alpha-beta TCR T cells.

The sequenced material came from PBMCs. The chain recombines TRBV24-1 with TRBJ2-7; TRBD1 matches at 7 bases. The source of this sequence is a woman under 30 in good health. DNA for the CDR3: TGTGCCACCAGAGATAACAGGGGTAACAACGAGCAGTACTTC. It specifies CATRDNRGNNEQYF.